The 10 T cell receptor beta chains below come from one sample, sequenced in a study of T-cell memory formation after mild COVID-19. TCRdb passed the 5' RACE reads through MiXCR, listing each CDR3 protein once. The table shows around 390,000 distinct CDR3 sequences, with approximately 16% occurring only once. The sample consisted of PBMCs or a T cell subset sorted from them (not recorded which). These TCRs come from a man between 18 and 29 years old who had mild COVID-19 (a few samples of this study predate the infection). Cell type and time point are not known.

The rearrangement uses TRBV5-1 and TRBJ1-2; 7 bases fit TRBD1. From germline, CDR1 is SGHRS and CDR2 YFSETQ. The V gene end was trimmed by 2 bases and the J gene end by 4 bases; junction bases not matched to a gene: 5. This CDR3 region has 14 residues. CDR3 sequence: CASSFQGQTYGYTF. The CDR3 bases are TGCGCCAGCAGCTTTCAGGGACAGACCTATGGCTACACCTTC.

This clonotype appeared many times. The chain employs TRBV5-1 and TRBJ2-1, with 9 bases identical to TRBD2. CDR3 length equals 17 residues. Germline CDR1 SGHRS, CDR2 YFSETQ. V dropped 0 bases and J dropped 8; count of bases not matched to a gene: 12. The CDR3 coding sequence is TGCGCCAGCAGCTTGGCGGCGGGCGGGGGGGCCGTCGATGAGCAGTTCTTC. This encodes CASSLAAGGGAVDEQFF.

This sequence joins TRBV28 and TRBJ1-1, with 9 bases lining up with TRBD1. The CDR3 contains 15 residues. With 5 bases clipped from V and 6 bases from J, the junction kept 10 bases outside the gene matches. Germline CDR1 is MDHEN and CDR2 is SYDVKM. CDR3 DNA sequence: TGTGCCAGCAGTCGCCCAAGGGACAGGGTCCCTGAAGCTTTCTTT. Its translation is CASSRPRDRVPEAFF.

The sample holds a few counts of this clonotype. This chain connects TRBV20-1 to TRBJ2-5; D may correspond to TRBD1 or TRBD2 (6 bases each). There are 15 residues in the CDR3. V shed 0 bases and J shed 4 bases, with 15 bases lying between them. Germline CDR1 DFQATT, CDR2 SNEGSKA (reference sequence). CDR3 DNA sequence: TGCAGTGCTAGAGATAGGGAACAGGGAGGAGAGACCCAGTACTTC. Its protein is CSARDREQGGETQYF.

The chain is built from TRBV4-1 and TRBJ1-1, with D hard to call. CDR3 size: 15 residues. The V end was cut by 0 bases, the J end by 3 bases, with 11 bases between. Germline loops: CDR1 MGHRA, CDR2 YSYEKL. The CDR3 region has the DNA TGCGCCAGCAGCCAAGAAGAGGCCCGGGACACTGAAGCTTTCTTT. Translation: CASSQEEARDTEAFF.

The rearrangement joins TRBV5-1 to TRBJ2-5, with 11 positions matching TRBD2. The germline V gene encodes CDR1 SGHRS and CDR2 YFSETQ. The CDR3 contains 18 residues. With V trimmed by 1 base and J by 2 bases, 10 bases remained unmatched. The CDR3 coding sequence is TGCGCCAGCAGCTTGCTCCCTAGCGGGGGGCCTATACAAGAGACCCAGTACTTC. Its translation is CASSLLPSGGPIQETQYF.

This chain connects TRBV10-1 to TRBJ2-3, with 9 bases aligning to TRBD2. V lost 3 bases, J lost 0 bases, and 4 bases stayed unmatched. CDR1 is WNHNN and CDR2 is SYGVQD in the germline V gene (reference sequence). The CDR3 covers 16 residues. The CDR3 sequence is CASSDLAGPSTDTQYF. CDR3 nucleotide sequence: TGCGCCAGCAGTGATCTAGCGGGGCCTAGCACAGATACGCAGTATTTT.

This clonotype has more than one count but fewer than ten. The chain employs TRBV4-2 and TRBJ1-1; 9 bases align to TRBD1. The germline V gene has CDR1 LGHNA and CDR2 YNFKEQ. The V segment lost 1 base and the J segment 6 bases; nucleotides outside the gene matches: 6. The CDR3 has 15 residues. CDR3 amino acids: CASSQGAQGAAEAFF. In nucleotides, the CDR3 is TGTGCCAGCAGCCAAGGCGCACAGGGGGCGGCTGAAGCTTTCTTT.

This clonotype turned up a few times. The genes are TRBV4-3 and TRBJ2-1, with 9 bases identical to TRBD1. J was trimmed by 8 bases and V by 1 base; bases with no gene match: 6. Per germline, CDR1 LGHNA and CDR2 YSLEER. CDR3 length: 15 amino acids. The CDR3 protein is CASSQGGTGFYEQFF. The CDR3 coding sequence is TGCGCCAGCAGCCAAGGCGGGACAGGGTTCTATGAGCAGTTCTTC.

This clonotype occurred many times. This chain connects TRBV5-1 to TRBJ2-3; no definite D call. In germline, CDR1 is SGHRS, CDR2 YFSETQ. The CDR3 extends over 13 amino acids. Trimming took 1 base from V and 2 from J, leaving 5 bases between them. CDR3 in amino acids: CASSLRITDTQYF. DNA of the CDR3: TGCGCCAGCAGCTTGCGGATCACAGATACGCAGTATTTT.